Included here is one TCR beta chain sequence, with context. No antigen is known for it. The sequenced template was cDNA made from the entire isolated RNA. Measured with immunoSEQ multiplex PCR; TCRdb has only the in-frame clones, and not every one. The table has approximately 380,000 clones, around 15% seen once. These data belong to a study of beta chain features in type 1 diabetes. Study context: Age, gender and cell yields were similar between patients and healthy donors.

Study conclusions and caveats: Shortening that was moderate but significant affected the TCRB CDR3s of Type 1 diabetes patients in all four CD4+ subsets. Sampled from patients, naive, central memory and Treg TCRB repertoires appeared more similar than those sampled from healthy donors.

The TCR originated in a woman between 18 and 29 years old in good health. The sequenced material came from naive CD4+ T cells from blood.

CDR3 loop: CSVGQGISQPQHF. In DNA, the CDR3 is TGCAGCGTTGGACAGGGGATAAGTCAGCCCCAGCATTTT. The chain links TRBV29-1 to TRBJ1-5; the match to TRBD1 covers 8 bases. The CDR3 length is 13 residues. After removal of 4 bases from V and 6 bases from J, the junction contained 5 bases not matched to a gene. Per germline, CDR1 SQVTM and CDR2 ANQGSEA.